These T cell receptor beta chains were read from a single sample in a study of blood T cell repertoires in COVID-19. The repertoire was sequenced with immunoSEQ multiplex PCR; TCRdb's copy has only in-frame clones and lacks some. The sample carries nearly 110,000 clones, around 88% recorded once. Sequenced material: peripheral blood. The receptor source for this set is a man aged 45-60 years with active or convalescent COVID-19. CDR3s include the opening cysteine and the closing phenylalanine or tryptophan. D genes are given only for firm matches.

D,V,CDR3
-,TRBV28,CASSSLGVSETQYF
TRBD1,TRBV27,CASSPRPLTGVYTDTQYF
TRBD2,TRBV9,CASTREGTSTGELFF
TRBD1,TRBV5-6,CASSPKRRGQYEQYF
TRBD2,TRBV10-3,CAISGTSGRVSYNEQFF
TRBD2,TRBV19,CASSIRTAGADTQYF
-,TRBV28,CASSLGYTTEQYF
-,TRBV27,CASSQSFQETQYF
-,TRBV7-9,CASSLGAGRGTEAFF
-,TRBV15,CATSRGGRANSPLHF
TRBD1,TRBV16,CASSRRTGENTEAFF
TRBD1,TRBV3-1/TRBV3-2,CASSQGTGGMGAFF
TRBD1,TRBV4-3,CASSQEEAGWTGESGELFF
TRBD2,TRBV10-1,CASSGTSGRFSYEQYF
-,TRBV18,CASSPGRESNQPQHF
-,TRBV7-2,CASSLVDGTNYGYTF
TRBD1,TRBV18,CASSPPSRGRLDTQYF
-,TRBV24-1,CATSGGSGNQPQHF
-,TRBV25-1,CAPTQARGEGEQYF
TRBD2,TRBV11-2,CASSLWEGSGKWQFF
TRBD1,TRBV28,CASSLAGQGVYGYHEQYF
-,TRBV28,CASSFVGQVPGELFF
TRBD2,TRBV7-2,CASNGGRAFKDTQYF
-,TRBV30,CAFEGGDLNQPQHF
TRBD2,TRBV5-1,CASRTTSGRETQYF
-,TRBV11-2,CASSLGAEAGELFF